This TCR beta chain came from a study of blood T cell repertoires in COVID-19. Background on the study: T cells, B-cell-depleted T cells, or PBMCs provided the cDNA or gDNA that served as material.

Assignment of participants to cohorts was predicated upon participant-reported clinical history. Cohort 3 recovered donors had two negative PCRs, clearance, or symptom resolution. The germline CDR1 and CDR2 sequences are SGHNT and YYREEE (reference sequence). V was clipped by 1 base and J by 0 bases; unmatched bases: 0. There are 15 residues in the CDR3. Sequencing was performed with immunoSEQ multiplex PCR; in TCRdb, only in-frame clones are kept and a portion is missing. The table has about 180,000 clones, 88% seen once. The V gene is TRBV5-4, the J gene TRBJ2-2, with TRBD1 identical over 7 bases. This receptor was identified in a woman under 30 who had recovered from COVID-19. The sample comprised PBMCs or T cells enriched from blood (not recorded which). The CDR3 region has the DNA TGTGCCAGCAGCTTGACAGGGGCGAACACCGGGGAGCTGTTTTTT. Its protein product is CASSLTGANTGELFF.